The text below deals with one T cell receptor beta chain. The CDR3 length is 15 residues. J gave up 5 bases and V 6 bases, and 7 bases lay outside the gene matches. CDR1 and CDR2 from the germline V gene are MDHEN and SYDVKM. The sample is drawn from a study of blood T cell repertoires in COVID-19. Study in general: Acute and convalescent COVID-19 specimens originated in the United States, Italy and Spain.

Clones were sequenced by immunoSEQ multiplex PCR, and TCRdb holds only the in-frame ones, with some missing. The sample includes 100,000 to 150,000 clones, around four fifths of them seen just once. The chain couples TRBV28 to TRBJ1-4; TRBD1 matches at 9 bases. The sample taken for sequencing was peripheral blood. The TCR sequence derives from a human donor in a cohort sampled during active COVID-19. The CDR3 bases are TGTGCCAGCAGACCAAACAGGGGGCGGAATGAAAAACTGTTTTTT. It codes for CASRPNRGRNEKLFF.